The 7 T cell receptor beta chains in this list originate from one sample, sequenced in a study of T cell clonality in common variable immunodeficiency. No antigen has been assigned to these receptors. Study-wide results and limits: Fewer deletions and N-nucleotide insertions were reportedly seen in common variable immunodeficiency TCR beta sequences.

TCRdb keeps only in-frame clones here, not all; method: immunoSEQ multiplex PCR. The table lists approximately 35,000 clones, with no singletons. Sequenced input: peripheral blood mononuclear cells. These receptors all come from a human donor with common variable immunodeficiency.

In the case of this clone: The read finishes 3 residues shy of the CDR3 end, and the germline J gene is used to complete it. The chain is built from TRBV23-1 and TRBJ1-2; no clear D gene. TRBV23-1 is designated an ORF whose function remains uncertain. This CDR3 is 13 amino acids long. Trimming pared 8 bases from V and 7 bases from J, leaving 17 bases between. The CDR3 sequence: CASGIRGAGGYTF. Partial CDR3 DNA: TGCGCCAGCGGGATACGAGGTGCGGGTGGC.

This clone turned up a few times. The read ends 3 residues shy of where the CDR3 ends; the end is completed using the germline J gene. The V and J genes are TRBV6-2 or TRBV6-3 and TRBJ2-3; 10 positions agree with TRBD1. Trimming took 6 bases from V and 1 from J; bases not matched to a gene: 4. Germline loops: CDR1 MNHEY, CDR2 SVGEGT. The CDR3 is 15 residues long. The DNA read from the CDR3 is TGTGCCAGCAGCCGGACAGGGGGAGGCACAGATACG. Translation gives CASSRTGGGTDT. The entire CDR3 sequence reads CASSRTGGGTDTQYF.

This clone has more than one count but fewer than ten. The missing CDR3 end, 3 residues past where the read stops, is filled in from the germline J gene. The V and J genes are TRBV18 and TRBJ2-3; D is possibly TRBD2 (5 bases). The CDR3 contains 13 residues. CDR1 is KGHSH, CDR2 LQKENI, per germline. With 2 bases removed from V and 5 bases from J, the gap between germline ends came to 8 bases. CDR3 sequence: CASSPDGEDTQYF. The sequenced part of the CDR3 DNA is TGTGCCAGCTCACCAGACGGGGAAGATACG.

Only a few counts were recorded for this clone. The read ends 3 residues before the CDR3 terminus; that terminus is restored from the germline J gene. The gene calls are TRBV2 and TRBJ2-2; 11 bases map to TRBD2. The germline gives CDR1 SNHLY, CDR2 FYNNEI. This CDR3 comprises 15 residues. The V gene end was trimmed by 6 bases and the J gene end by 5 bases; junction bases not matched to a gene: 5. CDR3 region: CASSVSGGETGELFF. The sequenced CDR3 bases are TGTGCCAGCAGCGTTAGCGGGGGGGAGACCGGGGAG.

Of note for this clone: Coverage ceases 3 residues before the CDR3 finishes, and the germline J gene fills in the end. This rearrangement joins TRBV5-1 to TRBJ2-1, with 8 nucleotides matching TRBD2. This CDR3 spans 16 amino acids. V gave up 0 bases and J gave up 6 bases; unmatched junction bases: 8. CDR1 is SGHRS, CDR2 YFSETQ, per germline. The CDR3 DNA, read in part, is TGCGCCAGCAGCTTGGACGAGACTAGCGCAGGCAATGAG. Protein sequence: CASSLDETSAGNE. The whole CDR3 protein reads CASSLDETSAGNEQFF.

Note on this clone: The sequence runs out 3 residues before the end of the CDR3; the remainder is reconstructed from the germline J gene. This sequence joins TRBV6-2 or TRBV6-3 and TRBJ1-2, with a weak D call TRBD1 (6 bases). Germline V gene lookup returns CDR1 MNHEY and CDR2 SVGEGT. This CDR3 contains 15 residues. V lost 6 bases and J 4 bases, leaving 18 bases between the germline ends. CDR3 sequence: CASSLLIGTFYGYTF. CDR3 DNA (partial): TGTGCCAGCAGCCTTCTTATCGGGACATTCTATGGC.

This clone was observed a handful of times. Coverage ceases 3 residues before the CDR3 finishes, and the germline J gene fills in the end. The gene calls are TRBV5-1 and TRBJ2-7; 7 bases align to TRBD2. The CDR3 is 15 residues long. The trim removed 1 base at V and 2 bases at J, leaving 6 bases unmatched. From germline, CDR1 is SGHRS and CDR2 YFSETQ. Partial CDR3 DNA: TGCGCCAGCAGCTTGAGCAGGGAGGGAACCTACGAG. As protein: CASSLSREGTYE. The CDR3, in full, reads CASSLSREGTYEQYF.